This is a list of T cell receptor beta chains from one sample in a study of identical twins. TCRdb itself ran the 5' RACE reads through MiXCR, one entry per CDR3 protein. The table records 410,000 or so distinct CDR3 sequences, about 18% of them present only once. Input material: naive T cells sorted from blood. Receptors were obtained from a man aged 45-60 years in good health. The CDR3 runs from the conserved cysteine through the conserved F or W. The D gene is left open where the match is weak. Clone size is shown for a subset of rows, as once, few, many or a class of expanded clone.

j_gene	v_gene	d_gene	abundance	CDR3aa	CDR3nt
TRBJ2-4	TRBV21-1	NA	few	CASSTQGVGKNIQYF	TGTGCCAGCAGCACCCAGGGTGTAGGCAAAAACATTCAGTACTTC
TRBJ2-7	TRBV6-1	TRBD2	NA	CASSTLGLAAYEQYF	TGTGCCAGCAGTACCCTCGGACTAGCGGCCTACGAGCAGTACTTC
TRBJ2-7	TRBV29-1	NA	NA	CSSQFRHLTYEQYF	TGCAGCTCCCAATTTCGACACCTAACCTACGAGCAGTACTTC
TRBJ1-2	TRBV6-5	NA	once	CASLGRNGYTF	TGTGCCAGCTTGGGCAGGAATGGCTACACCTTC
TRBJ2-5	TRBV12-3/TRBV12-4	NA	NA	CASSFTGSWRETQYF	TGTGCCAGCAGTTTTACAGGGTCTTGGAGGGAGACCCAGTACTTC
TRBJ2-3	TRBV4-2	TRBD2	many	CASSQTSGRRGTDTQYF	TGTGCCAGCAGCCAAACCAGCGGGAGGCGAGGCACAGATACGCAGTATTTT
TRBJ2-7	TRBV28	TRBD1	many	CASSPVGQGSSYEQYF	TGTGCCAGCAGTCCCGTCGGACAGGGGAGTTCCTACGAGCAGTACTTC
TRBJ2-7	TRBV12-3/TRBV12-4	NA	few	CASSLGGVVEQYF	TGTGCCAGCAGTTTAGGAGGAGTCGTGGAGCAGTACTTC
TRBJ2-1	TRBV15	NA	many	CATTPATYNEQFF	TGTGCCACCACCCCGGCTACCTACAATGAGCAGTTCTTC
TRBJ2-2	TRBV12-3/TRBV12-4	TRBD2	NA	CASRELAGAAGRSRGELFF	TGTGCCAGCAGAGAACTAGCGGGGGCTGCGGGTCGAAGTCGCGGGGAGCTGTTTTTT
TRBJ2-5	TRBV10-3	TRBD1	many	CAISHNPGTGNQETQYF	TGTGCCATCAGCCACAACCCCGGGACAGGGAACCAAGAGACCCAGTACTTC
TRBJ1-2	TRBV4-1	NA	NA	CASSQVAAEGGYTF	TGCGCCAGCAGCCAAGTTGCAGCCGAGGGAGGCTACACCTTC
TRBJ2-7	TRBV5-1	TRBD1	many	CASSFFQGAYEQYF	TGCGCCAGCAGCTTTTTTCAGGGGGCCTACGAGCAGTACTTC
TRBJ2-3	TRBV7-2	TRBD2	few	CASSGTSGRGVRQYF	TGTGCCAGCAGCGGGACTAGCGGGAGGGGTGTGAGGCAGTATTTT
TRBJ1-5	TRBV7-2	TRBD1	NA	CASSFSGQALSPQHF	TGTGCCAGCAGCTTTTCGGGACAGGCTCTATCGCCCCAGCATTTT
TRBJ2-1	TRBV6-1	TRBD2	few	CASSVERGGYNEQFF	TGTGCCAGCAGTGTCGAGCGGGGGGGATACAATGAGCAGTTCTTC
TRBJ1-2	TRBV20-1	TRBD1	NA	CSARNQDREDYGYTF	TGCAGTGCTAGGAACCAGGACAGGGAGGACTATGGCTACACCTTC
TRBJ2-1	TRBV6-1	NA	many	CASSEFRVRANEQFF	TGTGCCAGCAGTGAGTTCCGTGTGCGGGCGAATGAGCAGTTCTTC
TRBJ2-7	TRBV7-2	NA	NA	CASSARFTPAYEQYF	TGTGCCAGCAGCGCCAGATTTACCCCAGCCTACGAGCAGTACTTC
TRBJ2-2	TRBV7-2	NA	many	CASSLVGDDTGELFF	TGTGCCAGCAGCTTAGTCGGGGATGACACCGGGGAGCTGTTTTTT
TRBJ2-1	TRBV20-1	NA	many	CSARGGPELFF	TGCAGTGCTAGAGGGGGGCCGGAGTTGTTCTTC
TRBJ2-7	TRBV11-2	TRBD2	many	CASSLGTSGFYEQYF	TGTGCCAGCAGCCTCGGGACTAGCGGGTTCTACGAGCAGTACTTC
TRBJ2-1	TRBV20-1	NA	NA	CSARRGGTFLGVEQFF	TGCAGTGCTAGACGAGGCGGGACTTTCCTCGGTGTTGAGCAGTTCTTC
TRBJ1-1	TRBV20-1	NA	NA	CSVIRAITEAFF	TGCAGTGTTATCCGAGCTATCACTGAAGCTTTCTTT
TRBJ1-1	TRBV7-9	NA	few	CASSYTVAPEAFF	TGTGCCAGCAGCTATACGGTAGCCCCTGAAGCTTTCTTT
TRBJ2-7	TRBV3-1	NA	few	CASSRGTVGFYEQYF	TGTGCCAGCAGCCGCGGGACGGTGGGGTTCTACGAGCAGTACTTC
TRBJ2-5	TRBV28	NA	NA	CASSFTAQETQYF	TGTGCCAGCAGTTTCACAGCCCAAGAGACCCAGTACTTC
TRBJ2-3	TRBV5-1	TRBD2	few	CASSVGLAGGPSTDTQYF	TGCGCCAGCAGCGTGGGACTAGCGGGGGGGCCAAGCACAGATACGCAGTATTTT
TRBJ2-6	TRBV29-1	NA	many	CSVDTFSGANVLTF	TGCAGCGTTGATACGTTCTCTGGGGCCAACGTCCTGACTTTC